Below, 28 T cell receptor beta chains from the same sample are listed, as sequenced in a study of cytomegalovirus exposure and HLA in healthy donors. PCR was performed using 60 Vbeta and 13 Jbeta primers. Measured with immunoSEQ multiplex PCR; TCRdb has only the in-frame clones, and not every one. In the table there are about 230,000 clones, about 85% of which are singletons. The sample consisted of PBMCs. The receptors here all came from a girl aged 2 to 9 in good health and CMV-seronegative.

This rearrangement joins TRBV5-6 to TRBJ2-5, with D possibly matching TRBD1 (6 bases). From germline, CDR1 is SGHDT and CDR2 YYEEEE. CDR3 length: 17 residues. Trimming removed 0 bases from V and 5 bases from J, with 20 bases in between. The CDR3 region has the DNA TGTGCCAGCAGCTTGGATGGGGGCGATATGCGCGCGGAGACCCAGTACTTC. It codes for CASSLDGGDMRAETQYF.

V is TRBV5-1 and J is TRBJ2-5; D is possibly TRBD2 (6 bases). Germline CDR1 is SGHRS and CDR2 is YFSETQ. V lost 6 bases, J lost 3 bases, and 24 bases lay in between. The CDR3 consists of 17 residues. CDR3 sequence: CASTPLRRGRLEETQYF. Here the CDR3 DNA reads TGCGCCAGCACTCCTTTAAGGAGGGGCCGTTTAGAAGAGACCCAGTACTTC.

The gene calls are TRBV15 and TRBJ2-1; TRBD2 matches at 11 bases. Germline CDR1 reads LNHNV; CDR2 reads YYDKDF (reference sequence). Unmatched junction bases numbered 13, after V lost 0 bases and J lost 0 bases. The CDR3 consists of 21 residues. The CDR3 is CATSRELTGLAALTSYNEQFF. The CDR3 DNA is TGTGCCACCAGCAGAGAACTGACGGGACTAGCGGCACTTACCTCCTACAATGAGCAGTTCTTC.

The DNA of the CDR3 is TGTGCCAGCAGCGTAGGTCCAGGGGGTAATGAAAAACTGTTTTTT. Translation: CASSVGPGGNEKLFF. This chain connects TRBV9 to TRBJ1-4, with TRBD1 matching over 7 bases. Losses at the gene ends were 0 bases for V and 4 bases for J; bases not matched to a gene: 3. The germline CDR1 and CDR2 sequences are SGDLS and YYNGEE. The CDR3 spans 15 residues.

The genes are TRBV5-6 and TRBJ2-5; no firm D call. V lost 0 bases and J lost 5, with 5 bases in between. The CDR3 spans 12 residues. Germline CDR1 SGHDT, CDR2 YYEEEE. DNA of the CDR3: TGTGCCAGCAGCTTGGAACACGAGACCCAGTACTTC. Protein sequence: CASSLEHETQYF. The full variable domain, completed using reference TRBV5-6 and TRBJ2-5, is DAGVTQSPTHLIKTRGQQVTLRCSPKSGHDTVSWYQQALGQGPQFIFQYYEEEERQRGNFPDRFSGHQFPNYSSELNVNALLLGDSALYLCASSLEHETQYFGPGTRLLVL.

The chain combines TRBV19 with TRBJ1-2, with 9 bases fitting TRBD1. Germline V lookup: CDR1 LNHDA, CDR2 SQIVND (reference sequence). V was clipped by 8 bases and J by 4 bases; unmatched bases: 8. This CDR3 contains 14 residues. The chain's CDR3 is CASCTQTGGYGYTF. CDR3 in DNA: TGTGCCAGTTGCACCCAGACAGGGGGCTATGGCTACACCTTC.

The chain joins TRBV6-6 to TRBJ2-5, with TRBD2 matching over 7 bases. Losses at the gene ends were 5 bases for V and 5 bases for J; bases not matched to a gene: 11. Per the germline V gene, CDR1 is MNHNY and CDR2 is SVGAGI (reference sequence). The CDR3 totals 15 residues. In DNA, the CDR3 is TGTGCCAGCAGTCTCCGACTAGCAGCGCGGGAGACCCAGTACTTC. It codes for CASSLRLAARETQYF.

This chain links TRBV2 with TRBJ1-2; D might be TRBD1 (6 bases). Trimming cost V 3 bases and J 4 bases, with 12 bases left between them. The germline gives CDR1 SNHLY, CDR2 FYNNEI. This CDR3 has 14 amino acids. The CDR3 DNA sequence: TGTGCCAGCAGTGACCAAGGGGGAACCTATGGCTACACCTTC. Translated, it gives CASSDQGGTYGYTF.

The chain links TRBV30 to TRBJ2-7; D not resolved. The germline V and J ends were trimmed by 0 bases and 3 bases, with 6 bases remaining between them. CDR1 GTSNPN and CDR2 SVGIG come from the germline V gene (reference sequence). This CDR3 contains 12 residues. The CDR3 DNA reads TGTGCCTGGAGTGTTAGGAGCTACGAGCAGTACTTC. Its protein product is CAWSVRSYEQYF.

The chain is built from TRBV6-1 and TRBJ2-3; 8 nucleotides align to TRBD2. The germline V gene encodes CDR1 MNHNS and CDR2 SASEGT. The CDR3 loop spans 14 amino acids. V lost 7 bases, J lost 3 bases, and 6 bases stayed unmatched. CDR3 coding DNA: TGTGCCAGCAAAAGAGCGGGAGCAACAGATACGCAGTATTTT. This codes for CASKRAGATDTQYF.

The sample holds a few counts of this clone. The rearrangement links TRBV27 to TRBJ1-5, with TRBD1 identical over 8 bases. The J segment lost 7 bases and the V segment lost 5 bases, leaving 4 bases of the junction unmatched. Germline V gene sequence: CDR1 MNHEY, CDR2 SMNVEV (reference sequence). The CDR3 is made up of 13 amino acids. This CDR3 reads CASSGQGSQPQHF. The CDR3 nucleotides are TGTGCCAGCAGTGGACAGGGATCCCAGCCCCAGCATTTT.

This sequence joins TRBV5-1 and TRBJ2-7, with TRBD2 matching 8 bases. V shed 0 bases, J shed 7 bases, and the junction held 6 bases outside the gene matches. This CDR3 is 14 amino acids long. The germline V gene has CDR1 SGHRS and CDR2 YFSETQ. Here the CDR3 DNA reads TGCGCCAGCAGCTTGGACGGTAGCGGGAATGAGCAGTACTTC. Translation: CASSLDGSGNEQYF.

The chain couples TRBV7-2 to TRBJ2-7, with 8 bases identical to TRBD2. The CDR3 contains 14 residues. CDR1 SGHTA and CDR2 FQGNSA come from the germline V gene. Germline trimming cut 1 base from V and 3 bases from J; bases unmatched to any gene: 2. The CDR3 spells CASSLELAVYEQYF. DNA of the CDR3: TGTGCCAGCAGCTTAGAACTAGCGGTCTACGAGCAGTACTTC.

The chain links TRBV29-1 to TRBJ1-3; D ambiguous. Germline loops: CDR1 SQVTM, CDR2 ANQGSEA. V lost 6 bases and J 1 base, leaving 10 bases between the germline ends. The CDR3 spans 13 residues. The CDR3 protein is CSVVTRSGNTIYF. The CDR3 nucleotides are TGCAGCGTCGTCACTAGGTCTGGAAACACCATATATTTT.

The V gene is TRBV6-5, the J gene TRBJ2-5, with D hard to call. With 3 bases removed from V and 4 bases from J, the gap between germline ends came to 3 bases. The CDR3 consists of 11 residues. From germline, CDR1 is MNHEY and CDR2 SVGAGI. As DNA, the CDR3 is TGTGCCAGCAGTTATAGAGAGACCCAGTACTTC. Translation gives CASSYRETQYF.

This chain links TRBV6-5 with TRBJ1-1, with a possible D match to TRBD1 (5 bases). The germline V gene has CDR1 MNHEY and CDR2 SVGAGI. CDR3 size: 14 residues. Trimming left V 2 bases short and J 9 bases short, with 16 bases between. DNA of the CDR3: TGTGCCAGCAGTTACGGGGGGGAGTTCTTGCAAGCTTTCTTT. Amino acids: CASSYGGEFLQAFF.

The chain couples TRBV11-3 to TRBJ1-1; 8 positions match TRBD1. Germline CDR1 and CDR2: SGHNT and YENEEA. J was trimmed by 1 base and V by 4 bases; bases with no gene match: 2. This CDR3 comprises 14 residues. Here the CDR3 reads CASSSGQGNTEAFF. CDR3 in DNA: TGTGCCAGCAGCTCAGGACAGGGGAACACTGAAGCTTTCTTT.

The chain employs TRBV2 and TRBJ1-1; tentatively, D is TRBD1 (6 bases). CDR1 and CDR2 (germline): SNHLY, FYNNEI. Trimming stripped 6 bases from V and 1 base from J, with 12 bases between. The CDR3 consists of 14 residues. The CDR3 reads CASRPGHPNTEAFF. In nucleotides, the CDR3 is TGTGCCAGCAGGCCGGGACATCCGAACACTGAAGCTTTCTTT.

The V and J genes are TRBV5-1 and TRBJ2-5; TRBD2 might be the D (5 bases). This CDR3 has 13 residues. Germline assignment: CDR1 SGHRS and CDR2 YFSETQ. With 0 bases removed from V and 9 bases from J, the gap between germline ends came to 12 bases. CDR3 coding DNA: TGCGCCAGCAGCTTGGCCAGAGGGCTAGCCCAGTACTTC. It codes for CASSLARGLAQYF.

The gene calls are TRBV18 and TRBJ2-1; D might be TRBD2 (7 bases). Deletions cut 3 bases from V and 9 bases from J, with 15 bases between. Germline lookup yields CDR1 KGHSH and CDR2 LQKENI. There are 14 residues in the CDR3. DNA of the CDR3: TGTGCCAGCTCACCGATCCAGGGAGGGGGTGAGCAGTTCTTC. Its translation is CASSPIQGGGEQFF.

V and J are TRBV2 and TRBJ2-5, with 11 bases identical to TRBD2. The germline gives CDR1 SNHLY, CDR2 FYNNEI. The CDR3 extends over 15 amino acids. Trimming took 6 bases from V and 4 from J; bases not matched to a gene: 7. CDR3 sequence: CASSLAGGRGETQYF. DNA of the CDR3: TGTGCCAGCAGCCTAGCGGGGGGTAGGGGAGAGACCCAGTACTTC. Full variable domain (outside the CDR3, taken from reference TRBV2 and TRBJ2-5): EPEVTQTPSHQVTQMGQEVILRCVPISNHLYFYWYRQILGQKVEFLVSFYNNEISEKSEIFDDQFSVERPDGSNFTLKIRSTKLEDSAMYFCASSLAGGRGETQYFGPGTRLLVL.

The chain carries TRBV19 and TRBJ2-3; 7 nucleotides line up with TRBD1. This CDR3 has 15 residues. J gave up 3 bases and V 4 bases, and 7 bases lay outside the gene matches. Germline CDR1 is LNHDA and CDR2 is SQIVND (reference sequence). The CDR3 here is CASSRTGQNTDTQYF. The CDR3 bases are TGTGCCAGTAGTAGAACGGGACAGAATACAGATACGCAGTATTTT.

The V and J genes are TRBV5-1 and TRBJ2-4; D is undetermined. Germline V lookup: CDR1 SGHRS, CDR2 YFSETQ. V dropped 0 bases and J dropped 9 bases, with 4 bases sitting between them. The CDR3 is made up of 11 amino acids. The CDR3 bases are TGCGCCAGCAGCTTGGAGAGCATTCAGTACTTC. Protein: CASSLESIQYF.

The rearrangement uses TRBV6-6 and TRBJ2-2; the D gene is possibly TRBD2 (6 bases). V dropped 6 bases and J dropped 6 bases, with 11 bases sitting between them. The CDR3 is made up of 13 amino acids. The V gene's germline CDR1 is MNHNY and CDR2 SVGAGI (reference sequence). The CDR3 bases are TGTGCCAGCAGGAGCGGGTTCTCCGGGGAGCTGTTTTTT. It translates to CASRSGFSGELFF.

This clone has more than one count but fewer than ten. The chain joins TRBV6-6 to TRBJ2-7; the D is unclear. CDR3 size: 15 residues. Germline CDR1 and CDR2: MNHNY and SVGAGI (reference sequence). The V end lost 2 bases, the J end lost 3 bases, and 14 bases lay between the germline ends. CDR3 sequence reads: CASSYEADDLYEQYF. CDR3 DNA sequence: TGTGCCAGCAGTTACGAGGCAGACGACCTCTACGAGCAGTACTTC.

V usage is TRBV9 and J usage is TRBJ1-2; no firm D call. Germline V gene data show CDR1 as SGDLS and CDR2 as YYNGEE. The CDR3 loop spans 15 amino acids. V gave up 0 bases and J gave up 0 bases, with 9 bases separating them. The CDR3 sequence: CASSVGQVSNYGYTF. CDR3 bases: TGTGCCAGCAGCGTAGGGCAGGTTTCTAACTATGGCTACACCTTC.

Turning to this clone: Its ends do not fully match the called genes, so a read error is possible. The V gene is TRBV7-9, the J gene TRBJ2-2; 9 nucleotides line up with TRBD2. Germline CDR1 SEHNR, CDR2 FQNEAQ (reference sequence). CDR3 length equals 16 residues. CDR3 bases: TGTTCCAGCAGCTTAGCTGGTAGCGGGGGCACCGGGGAGCTGTTTTTT. Residues: CSSSLAGSGGTGELFF.

Comments on this clone: Different DNA sequences within this sample yield the same CDR3. This CDR3 reads CASSLRGTDTQYF. For the CDR3, the DNA is TGTGCCAGCAGCTTGAGAGGCACAGATACGCAGTATTTT. This chain uses TRBV11-3 with TRBJ2-3; no clear D. The CDR3 loop spans 13 amino acids. Trimming took 3 bases from V and 1 from J, leaving 5 bases between them. Germline CDR1 is SGHNT and CDR2 is YENEEA.